What follows are 17 T cell receptor beta chains derived from one specimen sequenced in a study of tissue T cells after allogeneic stem cell transplantation. Sequencing used immunoSEQ multiplex PCR; TCRdb keeps in-frame clones, though not all of them. This table has just under 7,500 clones, 55% to 75% appearing once. The sequenced sample was blood. These receptors originate from a female BALB/c mouse in good health. For this mouse line, the MHC haplotype is H2-d.

In the case of this clone: The genes are named according to mouse. The read stops 1 residue short of the end of the CDR3; the missing end is completed from the germline J gene. This chain connects TRBV20 to TRBJ2-7, with D unclear. The CDR3 contains 14 residues. Trimming removed 0 bases from V and 0 bases from J, with 9 bases in between. Germline V gene data show CDR1 as GFQATS and CDR2 as STVNSAI. The covered CDR3 bases are TGTGGTGCTAGGGAAATGAGGAGCTCCTATGAACAGTAC. This codes for CGAREMRSSYEQY. The whole CDR3 protein is CGAREMRSSYEQYF.

Points on this clone: Germline and genes: mouse. Read coverage stops 1 residue before the CDR3 terminus; the germline J gene supplies the remainder. The genes are TRBV2 and TRBJ2-3, with 10 bases that match TRBD2. V lost 0 bases, J lost 2 bases, and 5 bases stayed unmatched. This CDR3 contains 17 residues. Looked up from germline, CDR1 is LGHNA and CDR2 is YSYQKL. The CDR3 protein is CASSQELGGRDAETLYF. The sequenced part of the CDR3 DNA is TGTGCCAGCAGCCAAGAGCTGGGGGGGCGCGATGCAGAAACGCTGTAT.

A note on this clone: Mouse gene names and germline throughout. The read terminates 1 residue before the CDR3 end, so the remaining end is supplied by the germline J gene. The chain recombines TRBV2 with TRBJ2-1, with D perhaps TRBD1 (5 bases). Trimming took 0 bases from V and 1 from J, leaving 7 bases between them. Per the germline V gene, CDR1 is LGHNA and CDR2 is YSYQKL. This CDR3 contains 15 residues. The part of the CDR3 DNA that was read is TGTGCCAGCAGCCAAGATAAGGGGAACTATGCTGAGCAGTTC. Translating it yields CASSQDKGNYAEQF. The full-length CDR3 reads as CASSQDKGNYAEQFF.

Regarding this clone: Gene names follow the mouse nomenclature. The read ends 1 residue before the CDR3 terminus; that terminus is restored from the germline J gene. The genes are TRBV19 and TRBJ2-3; D is ambiguous. The ends were cut back, 6 bases at V and 1 base at J, with 6 bases in the middle. Germline values: CDR1 FNHDT, CDR2 SITEND (reference sequence). CDR3 length: 12 amino acids. The CDR3 bases that were read are TGTGCCAGCAATCGGGGTGCAGAAACGCTGTAT. Its protein product is CASNRGAETLY. The full CDR3 protein reads CASNRGAETLYF.

This clone was counted once. Gene and germline names: mouse. The read stops 1 residue short of the end of the CDR3; the missing end is completed from the germline J gene. The chain uses TRBV29 and TRBJ1-4; possibly TRBD1 for D (5 bases). Trimming took off 3 bases at V and 3 bases at J, with 11 bases between the two ends. The CDR3 is made up of 15 amino acids. Germline V CDR1 and CDR2: MSHET, SYDVDS. CDR3 DNA, as far as it was read: TGTGCTAGCAGTTTTAACCACAGGACCAACGAAAGATTATTT. It codes for CASSFNHRTNERLF. From start to end, the CDR3 is CASSFNHRTNERLFF. Using reference TRBV29 and TRBJ1-4 for the parts outside the CDR3, the full variable domain is DMKVTQMPRYLIKRMGENVLLECGQDMSHETMYWYRQDPGLGLQLIYISYDVDSNSEGDIPKGYRVSRKKREHFSLILDSAKTNQTSVYFCASSFNHRTNERLFFGHGTKLSVL.

Note on this clone: Gene names refer to mouse genes. The read ends 1 residue shy of where the CDR3 ends; the end is completed using the germline J gene. The chain carries TRBV20 and TRBJ2-7; possibly TRBD2 for D (7 bases). Germline V gene data show CDR1 as GFQATS and CDR2 as STVNSAI. V was pared by 1 base and J by 4 bases, with 14 bases between. The CDR3 length is 14 residues. The CDR3 region is CGARGSGGPYEQYF. CDR3 DNA, as far as it was read: TGTGGTGCTAGGGGGTCCGGGGGGCCTTATGAACAGTAC.

Concerning this clone: Gene names follow the mouse nomenclature. The read stops 1 residue short of the end of the CDR3; the missing end is completed from the germline J gene. V is TRBV31 and J is TRBJ2-7; 10 bases are a match to TRBD2. CDR3 size: 14 residues. V lost 3 bases, J lost 4 bases, and 6 bases stayed unmatched. Germline-derived CDR1 and CDR2 are GKSSPN and SITVG. CDR3 sequence reads: CAWRPDWGEYEQYF. The CDR3 DNA, read in part, is TGTGCCTGGAGGCCCGACTGGGGGGAATATGAACAGTAC.

This clone has more than one count but fewer than ten. Gene names and germline match the mouse. The read stops 1 residue short of the end of the CDR3; the missing end is completed from the germline J gene. V and J are TRBV13-1 and TRBJ1-3; 9 nucleotides line up with TRBD1. With 0 bases clipped from V and 2 bases from J, the junction kept 0 bases outside the gene matches. Germline V gene sequence: CDR1 NSHNY, CDR2 SYGAGN. The CDR3 has 15 residues. CDR3 protein: CASSDGDRAGNTLYF. The CDR3 bases that were read are TGTGCCAGCAGTGATGGGGACAGGGCTGGAAATACGCTCTAT.

On this clone itself: The gene names given are mouse names. The sequenced fragment ends 1 residue before the CDR3 boundary, so the rest is inferred from the germline J gene. The chain uses TRBV5 and TRBJ2-1; 9 bases match TRBD2. CDR3 length: 17 residues. Germline CDR1 reads LGHNA; CDR2 reads YNLKQL (reference sequence). With 2 bases clipped from V and 0 bases from J, the junction kept 5 bases outside the gene matches. Here the CDR3 reads CASSQKPGGVNYAEQFF. The covered CDR3 bases are TGTGCCAGCAGCCAAAAACCTGGGGGGGTTAACTATGCTGAGCAGTTC.

As to this clone: Gene names and germline match the mouse. Coverage ceases 1 residue before the CDR3 finishes, and the germline J gene fills in the end. The gene calls are TRBV20 and TRBJ2-4; D gene ambiguous. The CDR3 covers 11 residues. Trimming removed 3 bases at V and 5 bases at J, with 6 bases between. The V gene's germline CDR1 is GFQATS and CDR2 STVNSAI. The CDR3 is CGASPGNTLYF. Incomplete CDR3 DNA: TGTGGTGCTAGTCCAGGAAACACCTTGTAC.

As regards this clone: Mouse gene names apply. The CDR3 end lies 1 residue beyond the end of the read and is filled in from the germline J gene. J is TRBJ1-3 and V is TRBV13-2, with TRBD1 as a possible D gene (5 bases). Trimming pared 7 bases from V and 0 bases from J, leaving 14 bases between. This CDR3 comprises 15 residues. Per the germline V gene, CDR1 is NNHNN and CDR2 is SYGAGS (reference sequence). The sequenced part of the CDR3 DNA is TGTGCCAGCAGTGCCCAGGGTGATTCTGGAAATACGCTCTAT. It encodes CASSAQGDSGNTLY. The complete CDR3 protein is CASSAQGDSGNTLYF.

About this clone itself: The gene names given are mouse names. The read comes to an end 1 residue before the CDR3 does, leaving the germline J gene to fill in the end. The V and J genes are TRBV16 and TRBJ2-7; TRBD2 matches at 12 bases. The CDR3 totals 15 residues. Per the germline V gene, CDR1 is SGHSA and CDR2 is FRNQAP. V lost 6 bases, J lost 6 bases, and 9 bases stayed unmatched. CDR3 bases read: TGTGCAAGCAGACCAGGGACTGGGGGGCGCGGTGAACAGTAC. It codes for CASRPGTGGRGEQY. The entire CDR3 is CASRPGTGGRGEQYF.

This clone occurred once. Here the gene names and germline are mouse. The CDR3 end is not reached by the read, which stops 1 residue before it; the germline J gene fills it in. The J gene is TRBJ2-3, the V gene TRBV13-3, with D possibly matching TRBD2 (8 bases). V was cut by 1 base and J by 1 base, with 13 bases left in between. CDR1 and CDR2 (germline): NNHDY, SYVADS. The CDR3 contains 16 residues. The sequenced CDR3 bases are TGTGCCAGCAGTGATCAGGGGGGGCGCCGTGCAGAAACGCTGTAT. Its translation: CASSDQGGRRAETLY. The CDR3 reads in full as CASSDQGGRRAETLYF.

As to this clone: Genes here carry mouse names. The CDR3 extends 1 residue past the end of the read, so its final part is completed from the germline J gene. V is TRBV2 and J is TRBJ1-1; the D gene is possibly TRBD1 (5 bases). The germline CDR1 and CDR2 sequences are LGHNA and YSYQKL. The ends were cut back, 0 bases at V and 5 bases at J, with 13 bases in the middle. The CDR3 is 15 residues long. The part of the CDR3 DNA that was read is TGTGCCAGCAGCCAAGATCTGGGGCTGGGGACAGAAGTCTTC. This codes for CASSQDLGLGTEVF. The whole CDR3 region reads CASSQDLGLGTEVFF.

Remarks on this clone: Gene names follow the mouse nomenclature. The sequence runs out 1 residue before the end of the CDR3; the remainder is reconstructed from the germline J gene. The rearrangement uses TRBV5 and TRBJ1-5, with D tentatively TRBD1 (5 bases). Germline V gene data show CDR1 as LGHNA and CDR2 as YNLKQL (reference sequence). V was shortened by 0 bases and J by 2 bases, with 5 bases between the two germline ends. CDR3 length: 14 residues. The sequenced part of the CDR3 DNA is TGTGCCAGCAGCCAAGACAGGGACAACCAGGCTCCGCTT. Protein sequence: CASSQDRDNQAPL. The whole CDR3 is CASSQDRDNQAPLF.

About this clone: Mouse germline and gene names are used. The read terminates 1 residue ahead of where the CDR3 ends, so the germline J gene completes it. This chain links TRBV29 with TRBJ2-7, with 11 bases aligning to TRBD2. This CDR3 region has 15 residues. V lost 3 bases and J lost 4; bases outside the gene matches: 5. Germline V gives CDR1 MSHET, CDR2 SYDVDS. This CDR3 reads CASSFSDWGEYEQYF. The sequenced CDR3 bases are TGTGCTAGCAGTTTCTCGGACTGGGGGGAGTATGAACAGTAC. Looking up the rest from reference TRBV29 and TRBJ2-7 gives the full variable domain: DMKVTQMPRYLIKRMGENVLLECGQDMSHETMYWYRQDPGLGLQLIYISYDVDSNSEGDIPKGYRVSRKKREHFSLILDSAKTNQTSVYFCASSFSDWGEYEQYFGPGTRLTVL.

As regards this clone: Each gene name is a mouse one. Read coverage stops 1 residue before the CDR3 terminus; the germline J gene supplies the remainder. V gene TRBV4 combines with J gene TRBJ2-2, with 12 bases matching TRBD2. This CDR3 has 16 residues. V dropped 4 bases and J dropped 2; count of bases not matched to a gene: 2. Germline CDR1 reads LGHDT; CDR2 reads YNNKQL (reference sequence). The CDR3 region is CASSSGLGGNTGQLYF. CDR3 DNA, as far as it was read: TGTGCCAGCAGCTCGGGACTGGGGGGTAACACCGGGCAGCTCTAC.